The rows below give T cell receptor beta chains drawn from one sample of a study of T-cell memory formation after mild COVID-19. TCRdb used MiXCR to reprocess the 5' RACE reads, holding one entry per CDR3 protein. The table has approximately 210,000 distinct CDR3 sequences, over 9.5% seen once; the top ten hold just over 3%. Sequencing was performed on PBMCs or a T cell subset sorted from them (not recorded which). These receptors originate from a man between 18 and 35 years old who had mild COVID-19 (a few samples of this study predate the infection). Cell type and time point are not known. Both conserved end residues are part of each CDR3. A D gene is named only where the DNA matches it firmly. The listing skips clone size in some rows; elsewhere it reads once, few, many or a size class.

d_call j_call v_call clone_size cdr3_aa cdr3_nt
TRBD1 TRBJ2-2 TRBV19 - CASSREGTGTGELFF TGTGCCAGTAGTAGAGAGGGGACAGGGACCGGGGAGCTGTTTTTT
- TRBJ2-7 TRBV3-1 few CASSQDRGEQYF TGTGCCAGCAGCCAAGATCGGGGGGAGCAGTACTTC
- TRBJ2-2 TRBV19 - CASSINRATGELFF TGTGCCAGTAGTATTAACAGGGCGACCGGGGAGCTGTTTTTT
- TRBJ1-2 TRBV12-3/TRBV12-4 - CASSLVGQGASF -
- TRBJ2-2 TRBV3-1 many CASSLGTGNTGELFF TGTGCCAGCAGCCTTGGGACGGGGAACACCGGGGAGCTGTTTTTT
- TRBJ2-1 TRBV28 - CASSGSGVLSYNEQFF TGTGCCAGCAGTGGGTCAGGAGTTCTCTCCTACAATGAGCAGTTCTTC
TRBD1 TRBJ1-1 TRBV5-1 - CASSLQGHGDTEAFF TGCGCCAGCAGCTTACAGGGGCATGGGGACACTGAAGCTTTCTTT
TRBD2 TRBJ2-5 TRBV9 - CASSVDPGLAGRETQYF TGTGCCAGCAGCGTAGACCCGGGACTAGCGGGGAGAGAGACCCAGTACTTC
- TRBJ2-6 TRBV5-6 many CASSLINREVSGANVLTF TGTGCCAGCAGCTTAATTAACAGGGAAGTTTCTGGGGCCAACGTCCTGACTTTC
- TRBJ2-3 TRBV6-5 few CASRLQGFVDTQYF TGTGCCAGCAGACTACAGGGTTTCGTGGATACGCAGTATTTT
- TRBJ2-2 TRBV28 few CASSLWGGIGELFF TGTGCCAGCTCCCTGTGGGGGGGCATCGGGGAGCTGTTTTTT
- TRBJ2-5 TRBV5-1 many CASSLYGQQETQYF TGCGCCAGCAGCCTATACGGACAGCAAGAGACCCAGTACTTC
- TRBJ2-3 TRBV6-6 few CASSHQNPSTDTQYF TGTGCCAGCAGCCATCAGAATCCTAGCACAGATACGCAGTATTTT
TRBD1 TRBJ2-4 TRBV5-1 few CASSGTGFPQYF TGCGCCAGCAGCGGGACAGGGTTTCCACAGTACTTC
- TRBJ2-1 TRBV5-1 few CASSFKGLAINEQFF TGCGCCAGCAGCTTTAAGGGACTCGCCATCAATGAGCAGTTCTTC
TRBD1 TRBJ1-1 TRBV7-2 - CASRTGGELSTEAFF TGTGCCAGCAGGACAGGGGGCGAGTTATCTACTGAAGCTTTCTTT
- TRBJ1-1 TRBV12-3/TRBV12-4 few CASSPWGVPTEAFF TGTGCCAGCAGTCCCTGGGGGGTCCCCACTGAAGCTTTCTTT
- TRBJ1-2 TRBV5-4 - CASSSSGSPYGYTF TGTGCCAGCAGCTCAAGCGGGTCGCCCTATGGCTACACCTTC
- TRBJ2-3 TRBV5-6 - CASGRLASQYF TGTGCCTCCGGTCGTCTAGCTTCGCAGTATTTT
- TRBJ1-6 TRBV12-3/TRBV12-4 few CASSLFGGDSPLHF TGTGCCAGCAGTTTATTTGGGGGGGACTCACCCCTCCACTTT
TRBD1 TRBJ2-7 TRBV19 - CASSEGTGLSYEQYF TGTGCCAGTAGCGAGGGGACAGGCCTCTCCTACGAGCAGTACTTC
- TRBJ1-2 TRBV20-1 - CSAITINYGYTF TGCAGTGCTATTACTATCAACTATGGCTACACCTTC
TRBD1 TRBJ1-2 TRBV12-3/TRBV12-4 - CASSLEGTVGYTF TGTGCCAGCAGTTTAGAAGGGACAGTTGGCTACACCTTC
- TRBJ2-6 TRBV7-6 few CASSAQSGANVLTF TGTGCCAGCAGCGCACAGTCTGGGGCCAACGTCCTGACTTTC
- TRBJ2-3 TRBV7-2 many CAVKDGSDTQYF TGTGCCGTCAAGGACGGCTCAGATACGCAGTATTTT
TRBD1 TRBJ1-1 TRBV5-1 many CASSRQGSNTEAFF TGCGCCAGCAGTCGACAGGGGTCGAACACTGAAGCTTTCTTT
TRBD1 TRBJ2-3 TRBV29-1 few CSAGTGFTDTQYF TGCAGCGCCGGGACAGGGTTCACAGATACGCAGTATTTT
- TRBJ1-4 TRBV12-3/TRBV12-4 few CASSLGDGNEKLFF TGTGCCAGCAGTTTGGGGGATGGAAATGAAAAACTGTTTTTT
- TRBJ1-5 TRBV4-3 - CASSQGRRQPQHF TGCGCCAGCAGCCAAGGACGGCGTCAGCCCCAGCATTTT
- TRBJ1-2 TRBV7-9 - CASQQELDYGYTF TGTGCCAGCCAACAGGAACTTGACTATGGCTACACCTTC
- TRBJ2-3 TRBV4-1 - CASSQHGTDTQYF TGCGCCAGCAGCCAGCACGGTACAGATACGCAGTATTTT
- TRBJ2-1 TRBV7-3 many CASSSQRGGWNEQFF TGTGCCAGCAGCTCTCAGAGGGGGGGATGGAATGAGCAGTTCTTC
- TRBJ1-5 TRBV4-3 - CASSQDSAQPQHF TGCGCCAGCAGCCAAGATTCTGCTCAGCCCCAGCATTTT
- TRBJ2-7 TRBV5-1 - CASSLVRDGSYEQYF TGCGCCAGCAGCTTGGTTCGGGACGGGTCCTACGAGCAGTACTTC
TRBD2 TRBJ2-5 TRBV14 - CASSQLAGDWETQYF TGTGCCAGCAGCCAACTCGCGGGGGATTGGGAGACCCAGTACTTC